This entry lists 5 T cell receptor beta chains sequenced from one sample in a study of type 1 and type 2 diabetes patients. The PCR template was genomic DNA. Amplification of the beta chain CDR3 used 30 forward and 13 reverse multiplex primers. TCRdb re-called the multiplex PCR reads with MiXCR, one entry per CDR3 protein. The repertoire holds 250,000 to 300,000 distinct CDR3 sequences, with 45% to 60% as singletons. Sequenced input: peripheral blood mononuclear cells (PBMCs). All receptors come from a man aged 18 to 30 with type 2 diabetes.

This clonotype was recorded many times. The chain joins TRBV2 to TRBJ1-4; a weak D match, TRBD1 (5 bases). Per germline, CDR1 SNHLY and CDR2 FYNNEI. The CDR3 runs 19 residues. V lost 1 base and J 0 bases, leaving 18 bases between the germline ends. CDR3 loop: CASSEEERGESATNEKLFF. The CDR3, as DNA: TGTGCCAGCAGTGAAGAGGAAAGGGGCGAGTCGGCAACTAATGAAAAACTGTTTTTT.

As for this clonotype: The conserved phenylalanine or tryptophan is not found at the CDR3 terminus, so this likely reflects a read error. CDR3 region: CASSFLGGAGYTL. The DNA of the CDR3 is TGTGCCAGCAGCTTCCTAGGGGGCGCTGGCTACACCCTC. This chain uses TRBV7-2 with TRBJ1-2; 7 bases map to TRBD1. CDR1 is SGHTA, CDR2 FQGNSA, per germline. V gave up 3 bases and J gave up 7 bases; unmatched junction bases: 5. The CDR3 runs to 13 residues.

The chain carries TRBV20-1 and TRBJ2-3, with D uncertain. Trimming stripped 5 bases from V and 5 bases from J, with 8 bases between. This CDR3 has 11 residues. The germline gives CDR1 DFQATT, CDR2 SNEGSKA (reference sequence). The CDR3 here is CSAVFRDTQYF. As DNA, the CDR3 is TGCAGTGCTGTATTTAGAGATACGCAGTATTTT.

The chain joins TRBV7-2 to TRBJ2-5; 9 nucleotides align to TRBD1. The CDR3 spans 14 residues. Trimming took 1 base from V and 4 from J; bases not matched to a gene: 1. Germline lookup yields CDR1 SGHTA and CDR2 FQGNSA. The CDR3 DNA is TGTGCCAGCAGCTTAGACAGGGGGCGAGAGACCCAGTACTTC. This codes for CASSLDRGRETQYF.

The chain is built from TRBV27 and TRBJ2-5; TRBD2 aligns across 7 bases. Germline V gene lookup returns CDR1 MNHEY and CDR2 SMNVEV (reference sequence). CDR3 length: 16 residues. V was clipped by 5 bases and J by 3 bases; unmatched bases: 12. The DNA of the CDR3 is TGTGCCAGCAGTAAATCAAGCGGGACTTATAAAGAGACCCAGTACTTC. As protein: CASSKSSGTYKETQYF.